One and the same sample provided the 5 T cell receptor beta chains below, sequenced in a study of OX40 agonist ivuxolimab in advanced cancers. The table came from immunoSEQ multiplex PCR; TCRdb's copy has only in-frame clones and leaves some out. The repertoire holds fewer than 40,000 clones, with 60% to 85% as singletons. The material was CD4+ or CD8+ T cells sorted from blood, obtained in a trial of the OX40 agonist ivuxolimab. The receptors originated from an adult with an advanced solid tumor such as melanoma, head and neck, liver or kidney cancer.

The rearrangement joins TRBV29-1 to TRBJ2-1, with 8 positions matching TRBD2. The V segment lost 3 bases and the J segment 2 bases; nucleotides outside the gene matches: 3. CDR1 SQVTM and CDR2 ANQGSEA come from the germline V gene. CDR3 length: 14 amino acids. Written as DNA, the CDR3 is TGCAGCGTTGACGGCGGGGGGACCTACAATGAGCAGTTCTTC. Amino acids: CSVDGGGTYNEQFF.

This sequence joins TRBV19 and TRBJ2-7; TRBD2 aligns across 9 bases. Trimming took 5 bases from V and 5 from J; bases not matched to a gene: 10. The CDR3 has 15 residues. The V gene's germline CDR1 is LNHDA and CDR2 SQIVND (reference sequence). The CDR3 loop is CASSPSGTSWDEQYF. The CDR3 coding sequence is TGTGCCAGTAGTCCCTCCGGGACTAGCTGGGACGAGCAGTACTTC.

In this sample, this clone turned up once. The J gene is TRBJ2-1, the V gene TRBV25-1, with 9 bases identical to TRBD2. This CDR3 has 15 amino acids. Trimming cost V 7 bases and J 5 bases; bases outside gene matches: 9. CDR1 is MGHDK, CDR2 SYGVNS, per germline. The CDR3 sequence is CASKVSGSQNNEQFF. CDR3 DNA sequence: TGTGCCAGCAAGGTTAGCGGGAGTCAAAACAATGAGCAGTTCTTC.

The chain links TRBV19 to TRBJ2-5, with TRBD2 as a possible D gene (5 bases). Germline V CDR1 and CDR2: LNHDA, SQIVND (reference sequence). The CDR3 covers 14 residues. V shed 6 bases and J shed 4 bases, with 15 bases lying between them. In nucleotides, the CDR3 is TGTGCCAGTAGGGAGCGGCCCCTGGGAGAGACCCAGTACTTC. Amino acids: CASRERPLGETQYF.

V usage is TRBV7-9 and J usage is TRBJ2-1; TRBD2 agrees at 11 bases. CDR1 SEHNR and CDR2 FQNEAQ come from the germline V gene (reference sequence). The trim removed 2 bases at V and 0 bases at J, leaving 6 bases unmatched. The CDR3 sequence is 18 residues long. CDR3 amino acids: CASSLFGTSGFSYNEQFF. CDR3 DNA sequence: TGTGCCAGCAGCTTATTTGGGACTAGCGGATTCTCCTACAATGAGCAGTTCTTC.